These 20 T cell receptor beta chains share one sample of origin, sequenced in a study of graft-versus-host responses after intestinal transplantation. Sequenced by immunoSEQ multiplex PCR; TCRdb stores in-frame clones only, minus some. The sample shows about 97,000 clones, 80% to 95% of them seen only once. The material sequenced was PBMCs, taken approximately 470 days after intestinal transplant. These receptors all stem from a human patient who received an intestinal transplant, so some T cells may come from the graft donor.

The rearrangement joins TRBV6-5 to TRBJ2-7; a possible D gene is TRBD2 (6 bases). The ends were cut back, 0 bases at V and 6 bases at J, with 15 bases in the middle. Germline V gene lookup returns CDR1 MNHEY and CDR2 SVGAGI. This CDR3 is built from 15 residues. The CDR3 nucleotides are TGTGCCAGCAGTTACTCGTCTTGGACTACGGCCGAGCAGTACTTC. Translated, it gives CASSYSSWTTAEQYF.

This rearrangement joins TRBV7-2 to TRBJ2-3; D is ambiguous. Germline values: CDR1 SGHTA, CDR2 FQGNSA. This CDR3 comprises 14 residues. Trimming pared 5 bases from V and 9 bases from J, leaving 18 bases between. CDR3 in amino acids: CASSQTAVVGTQYF. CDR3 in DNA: TGTGCCAGCAGCCAAACAGCAGTAGTGGGGACGCAGTATTTT.

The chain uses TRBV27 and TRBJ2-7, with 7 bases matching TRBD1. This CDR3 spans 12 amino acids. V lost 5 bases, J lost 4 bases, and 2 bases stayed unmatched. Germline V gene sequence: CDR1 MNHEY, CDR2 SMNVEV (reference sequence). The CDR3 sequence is CASSTQGYEQYF. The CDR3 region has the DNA TGTGCCAGCAGTACACAGGGGTACGAGCAGTACTTC.

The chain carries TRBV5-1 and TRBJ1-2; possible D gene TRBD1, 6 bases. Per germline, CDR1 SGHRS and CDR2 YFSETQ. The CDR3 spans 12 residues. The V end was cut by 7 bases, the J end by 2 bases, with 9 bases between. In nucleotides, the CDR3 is TGCGCCAGCCGGACAGACAACTATGGCTACACCTTC. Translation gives CASRTDNYGYTF.

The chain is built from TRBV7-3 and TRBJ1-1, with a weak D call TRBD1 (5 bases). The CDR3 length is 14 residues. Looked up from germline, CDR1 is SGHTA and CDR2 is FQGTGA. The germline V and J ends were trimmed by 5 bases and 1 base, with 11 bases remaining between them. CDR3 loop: CASSPHRGNTEAFF. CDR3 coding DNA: TGTGCCAGCAGCCCCCATAGGGGGAACACTGAAGCTTTCTTT.

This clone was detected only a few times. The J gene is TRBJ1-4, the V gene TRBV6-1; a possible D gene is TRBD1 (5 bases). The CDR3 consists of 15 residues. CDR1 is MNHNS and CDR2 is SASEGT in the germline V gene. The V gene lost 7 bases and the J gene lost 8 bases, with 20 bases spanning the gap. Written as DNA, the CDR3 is TGTGCCAGCACCGATACAGTGGGGGTCCGGGAAAAACTGTTTTTT. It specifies CASTDTVGVREKLFF.

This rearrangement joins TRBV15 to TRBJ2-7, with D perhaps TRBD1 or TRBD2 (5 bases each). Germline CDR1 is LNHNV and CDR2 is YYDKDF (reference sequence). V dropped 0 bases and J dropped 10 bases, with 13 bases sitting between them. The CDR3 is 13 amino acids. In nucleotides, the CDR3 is TGTGCCACCAGCAGAGATCGAATCCGGGGCCAGTACTTC. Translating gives CATSRDRIRGQYF.

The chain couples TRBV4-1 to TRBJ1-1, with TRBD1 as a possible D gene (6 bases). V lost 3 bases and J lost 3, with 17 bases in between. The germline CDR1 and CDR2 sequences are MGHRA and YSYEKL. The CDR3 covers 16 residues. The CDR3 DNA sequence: TGCGCCAGCAGCCAGCCCGACCTCGGGACATACACTGAAGCTTTCTTT. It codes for CASSQPDLGTYTEAFF.

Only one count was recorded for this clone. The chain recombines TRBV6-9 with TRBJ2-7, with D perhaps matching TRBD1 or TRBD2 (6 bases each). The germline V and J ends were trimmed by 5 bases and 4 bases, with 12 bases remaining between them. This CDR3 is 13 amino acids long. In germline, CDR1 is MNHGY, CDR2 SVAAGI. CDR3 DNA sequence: TGTGCCAGCAGTGCGGGACACCAGTACGAGCAGTACTTC. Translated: CASSAGHQYEQYF.

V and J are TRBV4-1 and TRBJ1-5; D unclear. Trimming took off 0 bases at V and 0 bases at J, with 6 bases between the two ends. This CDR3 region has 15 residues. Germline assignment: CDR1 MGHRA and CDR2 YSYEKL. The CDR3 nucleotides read TGCGCCAGCAGCCAAGAAGGGCATAGCAATCAGCCCCAGCATTTT. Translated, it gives CASSQEGHSNQPQHF.

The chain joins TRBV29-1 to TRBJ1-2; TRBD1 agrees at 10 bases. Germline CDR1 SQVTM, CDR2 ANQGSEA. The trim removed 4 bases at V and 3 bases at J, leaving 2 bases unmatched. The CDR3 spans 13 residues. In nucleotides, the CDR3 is TGCAGCGTTGGGGACAGGGGCGACTATGGCTACACCTTC. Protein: CSVGDRGDYGYTF.

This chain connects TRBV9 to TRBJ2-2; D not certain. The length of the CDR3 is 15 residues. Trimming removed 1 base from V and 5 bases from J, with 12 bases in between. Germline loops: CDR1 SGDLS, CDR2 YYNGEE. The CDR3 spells CASSVSGWGTGELFF. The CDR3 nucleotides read TGTGCCAGCAGCGTATCCGGGTGGGGAACCGGGGAGCTGTTTTTT.

In DNA, the CDR3 is TGTGCCAGTAGTATCGTCACAAGGGGGTGGCAGTTCTTC. It translates to CASSIVTRGWQFF. The gene calls are TRBV19 and TRBJ2-1, with D maybe TRBD1 (6 bases). Per germline, CDR1 LNHDA and CDR2 SQIVND (reference sequence). Trimming removed 3 bases from V and 12 bases from J, with 15 bases in between. The CDR3 is made up of 13 amino acids.

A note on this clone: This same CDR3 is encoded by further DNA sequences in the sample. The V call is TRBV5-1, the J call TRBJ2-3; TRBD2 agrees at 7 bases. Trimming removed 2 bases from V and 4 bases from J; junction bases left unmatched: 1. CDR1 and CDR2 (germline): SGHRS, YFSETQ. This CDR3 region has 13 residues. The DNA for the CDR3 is TGCGCCAGCAGCTTCGGGGGGTCAGATACGCAGTATTTT. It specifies CASSFGGSDTQYF.

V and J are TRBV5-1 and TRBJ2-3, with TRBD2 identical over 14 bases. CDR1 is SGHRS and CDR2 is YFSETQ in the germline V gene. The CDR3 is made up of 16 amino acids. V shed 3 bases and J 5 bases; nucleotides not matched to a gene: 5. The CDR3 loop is CASSSGLAGAGDTQYF. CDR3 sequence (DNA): TGCGCCAGCAGCTCGGGACTAGCGGGGGCGGGAGATACGCAGTATTTT. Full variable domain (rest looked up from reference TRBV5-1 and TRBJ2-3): KAGVTQTPRYLIKTRGQQVTLSCSPISGHRSVSWYQQTPGQGLQFLFEYFSETQRNKGNFPGRFSGRQFSNSRSEMNVSTLELGDSALYLCASSSGLAGAGDTQYFGPGTRLTVL.

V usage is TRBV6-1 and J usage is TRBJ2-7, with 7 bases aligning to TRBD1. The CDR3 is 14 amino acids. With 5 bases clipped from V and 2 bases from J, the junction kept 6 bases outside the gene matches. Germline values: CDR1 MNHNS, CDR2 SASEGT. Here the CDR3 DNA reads TGTGCCAGCAGTACTCAGACAGGGCCCTACGAGCAGTACTTC. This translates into CASSTQTGPYEQYF.

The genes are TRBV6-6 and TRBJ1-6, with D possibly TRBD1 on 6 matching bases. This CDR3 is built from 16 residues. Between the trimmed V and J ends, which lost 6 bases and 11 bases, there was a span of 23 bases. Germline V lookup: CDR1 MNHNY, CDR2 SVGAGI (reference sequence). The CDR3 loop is CASRYTGNPRDPPLHF. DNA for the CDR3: TGTGCCAGCAGATATACAGGGAATCCTCGTGATCCACCCCTCCACTTT.

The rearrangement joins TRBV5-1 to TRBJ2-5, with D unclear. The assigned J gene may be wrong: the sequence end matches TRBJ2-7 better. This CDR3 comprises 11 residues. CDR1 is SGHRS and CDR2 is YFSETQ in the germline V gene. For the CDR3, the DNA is TGCGCCAGCAGCTTTGGCTACGAGCAGTACTTC. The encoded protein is CASSFGYEQYF.

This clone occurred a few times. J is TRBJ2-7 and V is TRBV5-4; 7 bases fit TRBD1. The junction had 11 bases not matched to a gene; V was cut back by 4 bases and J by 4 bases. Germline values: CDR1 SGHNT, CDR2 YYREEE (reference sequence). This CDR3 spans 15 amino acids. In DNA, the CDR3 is TGTGCCAGCAGCAAACAGGGGATTAATAGGTACGAGCAGTACTTC. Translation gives CASSKQGINRYEQYF.

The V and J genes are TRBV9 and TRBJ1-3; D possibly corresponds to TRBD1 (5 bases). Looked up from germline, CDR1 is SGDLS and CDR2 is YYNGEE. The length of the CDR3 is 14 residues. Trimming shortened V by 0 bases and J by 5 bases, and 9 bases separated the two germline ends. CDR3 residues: CASSVGTDRNTIYF. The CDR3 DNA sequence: TGTGCCAGCAGCGTAGGGACGGACAGAAACACCATATATTTT.